The TCR beta chain described here comes from a study of blood T cell repertoires in COVID-19. Study details: The samples span acute and convalescent COVID-19 from the United States, Italy and Spain. T cells, B-cell-depleted T cells, or PBMCs supplied cDNA or gDNA.

Original methodology: Reference gene primer amplification yielded estimated nucleated cell counts. Sequenced by immunoSEQ multiplex PCR; TCRdb stores in-frame clones only, minus some. V and J calls plus clone size are reproduced from that table; the DNA served to infer D and trimming. The top ten hold under 3% of the sample, which has about 170,000 clones, roughly 84% seen once. The receptor's source is a human donor with acute or convalescent COVID-19. The donor label of this sample is uncertain. The source material was peripheral blood.

CDR3 amino acids: CASSDIASVGSYNEQFF. CDR3 in DNA: TGTGCCAGCAGTGACATCGCTAGCGTAGGCTCCTACAATGAGCAGTTCTTC. The chain carries TRBV6-2 or TRBV6-3 and TRBJ2-1; tentative D call: TRBD2 (6 bases). Trimming pared 5 bases from V and 0 bases from J, leaving 17 bases between. Per germline, CDR1 MNHEY and CDR2 SVGEGT. The CDR3 consists of 17 residues.